This is a list of T cell receptor beta chains from one sample in a study of CD4 T cell repertoires and nickel. TCRdb re-derived calls from the RT-PCR reads in MiXCR, one entry per CDR3 protein. The sample holds fewer than 500 distinct CDR3 sequences; less than 50% are singletons and the top ten take 10% to 12%. Sequencing was done on a sample of CD4+ T cells from blood, not recorded whether cultured. The receptors here all came from a human donor in a nickel allergy study, with or without nickel allergy (not recorded which). It is not recorded whether this sample comes from one donor or several. Both conserved end residues are part of each CDR3. The order of the fields is J gene, V gene, clone size, D gene, CDR3 DNA, CDR3 protein. A D gene is named only where the DNA matches it firmly. For some rows the clone size is stated as once, few or many, or as a class when expanded; others skip it.

TRBJ1-1	TRBV12-3/TRBV12-4	few	TRBD1	TGTGCCAGCAGTCCGGACAGGGAGAACACTGAAGCTTTCTTT	CASSPDRENTEAFF
TRBJ1-4	TRBV28	.	.	TGTGCCAGCAGTACGGGAGGGGGTGGACAATGGAGGAAACTGTTTTTT	CASSTGGGGQWRKLFF
TRBJ2-5	TRBV6-5	few	TRBD1	TGTGCCAGCGGCTCGGCAGGGGGCGCCGAGACCCAGTACTTC	CASGSAGGAETQYF
TRBJ1-2	TRBV11-2	.	.	TGTGCCAGCAGCTTATCAGGTTTCCTCGTACCAGACTATGGCTACACCTTC	CASSLSGFLVPDYGYTF
TRBJ1-5	TRBV4-1	few	.	TGCGCCAGCAGCCAAGATCGGTTCCGGCCCCAGCATTTT	CASSQDRFRPQHF
TRBJ2-6	TRBV6-1	.	.	TGTGCCAGCAGTGTGGTAAGGGCTGGGGCCAACGTCCTGACTTTC	CASSVVRAGANVLTF
TRBJ2-3	TRBV19	.	.	TGTGCCAGTAGTATAGTGGGGAGGTCCGAGGGCACAGATACGCAGTATTTT	CASSIVGRSEGTDTQYF
TRBJ2-3	TRBV5-6	few	.	TGTGCCAGCAGCTCCCCGCACGGGGGAACAGATACGCAGTATTTT	CASSSPHGGTDTQYF
TRBJ1-5	TRBV12-3/TRBV12-4	.	.	TGTGCCAGCAGCAGGTCGGGCAGGGGCGATCAGCCCCAGCATTTT	CASSRSGRGDQPQHF
TRBJ2-1	TRBV29-1	.	.	TGCAGCGTTGTGGGGGGTCTAGCCGGGATCTACAATGAGCAGTTCTTC	CSVVGGLAGIYNEQFF
TRBJ2-3	TRBV13	.	.	TGTGCCAGCAGTTCTAGCACGAATACGCAGTATTTT	CASSSSTNTQYF
TRBJ2-3	TRBV24-1	.	.	TGTGCCACCAGTGATCCCCGGATTGTTGTCGGAGGTACGCAGTATTTT	CATSDPRIVVGGTQYF
TRBJ2-1	TRBV5-4	.	.	TGTGCCAGCAGCCGCACTAGTAACAATGAGCAGTTCTTC	CASSRTSNNEQFF
TRBJ2-1	TRBV24-1	.	.	TGTGCCACCAGTGACCCGGGGCCACGGCTGAATGAGCAGTTCTTC	CATSDPGPRLNEQFF
TRBJ1-2	TRBV6-6	.	.	TGTGCCAGCAGTTACTCAGCCGGGTCACGTCGGGGCTACACCTTC	CASSYSAGSRRGYTF
TRBJ2-1	TRBV5-4	.	.	TGTGCCAGCAGCTTGGTAGGGCCCTACAATGAGCAGTTCTTC	CASSLVGPYNEQFF
TRBJ2-7	TRBV18	.	TRBD1	TGTGCCAGCTCACCCGATTGGAACAGGGGGCTTGGCGAGCAGTACTTC	CASSPDWNRGLGEQYF
TRBJ2-6	TRBV7-8	.	.	TGTGCCAGCAGCTTAGTCGGCCACTCTGGGGCCAACGTCCTGACTTTC	CASSLVGHSGANVLTF
TRBJ2-4	TRBV29-1	.	TRBD1	TGCAGCGTTGGGTCGAGACAGGGCTACATTCAGTACTTC	CSVGSRQGYIQYF
TRBJ1-6	TRBV28	.	TRBD1	TGTGCCAGCAGCTCGGGACAGGGTAATTCACCCCTCCACTTT	CASSSGQGNSPLHF
TRBJ2-2	TRBV24-1	few	.	TGTGCCACCAGTGATCCCCGGGAGTTCGCCGGGGAGCTGTTTTTT	CATSDPREFAGELFF
TRBJ1-2	TRBV7-2	few	TRBD1	TGTGCCAGCAGACCCACAGGGGGGCATGGCTACACCTTC	CASRPTGGHGYTF
TRBJ1-2	TRBV24-1	.	TRBD1	TGTGCCACCAGTGACCCTGGACAGGGTTCGGATGGCTACACCTTC	CATSDPGQGSDGYTF
TRBJ2-5	TRBV7-7	.	.	TGTGCCAGCAGCTTAGGGGCCGGGGGTTGGGAGACCCAGTACTTC	CASSLGAGGWETQYF
TRBJ1-5	TRBV4-2	few	.	TGTGCCAGCAGCCAAGACTTTATCAATCAGCCCCAGCATTTT	CASSQDFINQPQHF
TRBJ1-1	TRBV24-1	.	.	TGTGCCACCAGCCACGGGGGGCAGGGGCAGAACACTGAAGCTTTCTTT	CATSHGGQGQNTEAFF
TRBJ2-3	TRBV24-1	.	TRBD2	TGTGCCACCAGTGATCCTCGACCTCCCCCCGACAGGGGCCCTAGCGGGGGGGCAGATACGCAGTATTTT	CATSDPRPPPDRGPSGGADTQYF